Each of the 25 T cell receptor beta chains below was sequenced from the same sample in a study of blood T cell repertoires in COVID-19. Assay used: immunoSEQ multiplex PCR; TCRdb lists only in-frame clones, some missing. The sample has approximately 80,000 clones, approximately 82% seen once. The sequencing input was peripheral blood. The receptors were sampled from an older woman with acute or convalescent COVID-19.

This CDR3 reads CASSLVVGFYGDNEQFF. CDR3 nucleotide sequence: TGTGCCAGCAGCTTAGTAGTGGGGTTTTACGGGGACAATGAGCAGTTCTTC. V and J are TRBV7-6 and TRBJ2-1, with a possible D match to TRBD2 (5 bases). Per germline, CDR1 SGHVS and CDR2 FNYEAQ. The CDR3 contains 17 residues. V shed 1 base and J shed 5 bases, with 18 bases lying between them.

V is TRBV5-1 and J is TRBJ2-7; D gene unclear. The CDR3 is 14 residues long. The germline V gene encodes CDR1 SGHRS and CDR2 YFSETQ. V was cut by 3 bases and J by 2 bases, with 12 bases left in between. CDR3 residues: CASSSRSLAYEQYF. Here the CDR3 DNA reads TGCGCCAGCAGCTCCCGGAGCCTAGCCTACGAGCAGTACTTC.

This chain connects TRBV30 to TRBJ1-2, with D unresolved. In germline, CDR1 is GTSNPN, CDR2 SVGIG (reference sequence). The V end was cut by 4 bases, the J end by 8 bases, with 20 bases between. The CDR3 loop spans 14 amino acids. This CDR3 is CAWIRAHEGRGYTF. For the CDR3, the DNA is TGTGCCTGGATTAGAGCTCATGAGGGTCGGGGCTACACCTTC.

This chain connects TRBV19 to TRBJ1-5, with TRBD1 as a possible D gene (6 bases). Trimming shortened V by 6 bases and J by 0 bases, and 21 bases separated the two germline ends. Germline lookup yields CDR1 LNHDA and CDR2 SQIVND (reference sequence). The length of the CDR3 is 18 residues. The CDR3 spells CASSKGQLMGDSNQPQHF. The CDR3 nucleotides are TGTGCCAGTAGCAAGGGACAACTCATGGGCGATAGCAATCAGCCCCAGCATTTT.

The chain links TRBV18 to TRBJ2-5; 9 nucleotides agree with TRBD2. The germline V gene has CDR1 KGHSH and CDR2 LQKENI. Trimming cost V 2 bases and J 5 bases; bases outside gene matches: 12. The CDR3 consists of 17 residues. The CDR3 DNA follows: TGTGCCAGCTCACCAAGTCTAGCGGGGACCCCTGGTGAGACCCAGTACTTC. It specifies CASSPSLAGTPGETQYF.

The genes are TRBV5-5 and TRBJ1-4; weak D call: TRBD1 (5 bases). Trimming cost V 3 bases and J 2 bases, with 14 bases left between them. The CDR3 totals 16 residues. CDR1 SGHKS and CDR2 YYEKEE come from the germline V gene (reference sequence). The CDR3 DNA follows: TGTGCCAGCAGCTATTCGGGGGAGGTGACTAATGAAAAACTGTTTTTT. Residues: CASSYSGEVTNEKLFF.

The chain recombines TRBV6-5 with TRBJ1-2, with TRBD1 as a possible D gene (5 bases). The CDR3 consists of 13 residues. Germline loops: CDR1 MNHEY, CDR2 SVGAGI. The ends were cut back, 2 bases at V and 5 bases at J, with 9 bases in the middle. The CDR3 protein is CASSYKGKYGYTF. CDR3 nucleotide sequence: TGTGCCAGCAGTTACAAGGGGAAGTATGGCTACACCTTC.

CDR3 sequence: CASSPGTGPDTEAFF. Written as DNA, the CDR3 is TGTGCCAGCTCACCAGGGACAGGCCCAGACACTGAAGCTTTCTTT. The gene calls are TRBV18 and TRBJ1-1; 8 bases align to TRBD1. The V and J ends lost 2 bases and 3 bases, in that order; junction bases with no gene match: 5. This CDR3 has 15 amino acids. CDR1 KGHSH and CDR2 LQKENI come from the germline V gene.

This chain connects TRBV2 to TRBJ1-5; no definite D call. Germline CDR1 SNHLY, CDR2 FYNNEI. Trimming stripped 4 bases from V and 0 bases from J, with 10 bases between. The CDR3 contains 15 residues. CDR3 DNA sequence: TGTGCCAGCAGTGTACGAGGATATAGCAATCAGCCCCAGCATTTT. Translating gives CASSVRGYSNQPQHF.

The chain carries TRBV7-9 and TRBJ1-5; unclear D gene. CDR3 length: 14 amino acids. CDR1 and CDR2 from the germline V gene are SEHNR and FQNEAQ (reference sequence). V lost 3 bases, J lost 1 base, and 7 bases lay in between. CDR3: CASSLGWSNQPQHF. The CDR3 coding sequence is TGTGCCAGCAGCTTGGGCTGGAGCAATCAGCCCCAGCATTTT.

The CDR3 DNA is TGTGCCAGCAGCGAGGGGGACCTTGGGCCCTCCCAAGAGACCCAGTACTTC. This encodes CASSEGDLGPSQETQYF. This sequence joins TRBV9 and TRBJ2-5; weak D call: TRBD1 (6 bases). Trimming took off 3 bases at V and 1 base at J, with 19 bases between the two ends. The CDR3 sequence is 17 residues long. Germline V gives CDR1 SGDLS, CDR2 YYNGEE.

CDR3 residues: CASSQEWGYSGRDGYTF. As DNA, the CDR3 is TGTGCCAGCAGCCAAGAATGGGGCTACTCGGGCCGGGATGGCTACACCTTC. This chain connects TRBV3-1 (or the pseudogene TRBV3-2) to TRBJ1-2, with D perhaps matching TRBD1 (5 bases). The CDR3 loop spans 17 amino acids. The V gene's germline CDR1 is LGHDT and CDR2 YNNKEL (reference sequence). V lost 0 bases and J 6 bases, leaving 20 bases between the germline ends.

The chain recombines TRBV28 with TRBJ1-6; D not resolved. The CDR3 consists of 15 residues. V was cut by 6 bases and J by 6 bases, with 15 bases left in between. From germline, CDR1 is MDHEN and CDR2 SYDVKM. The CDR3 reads CASSSEGRINSPLHF. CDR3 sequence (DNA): TGTGCCAGCAGCTCAGAGGGCAGGATTAATTCACCCCTCCACTTT.

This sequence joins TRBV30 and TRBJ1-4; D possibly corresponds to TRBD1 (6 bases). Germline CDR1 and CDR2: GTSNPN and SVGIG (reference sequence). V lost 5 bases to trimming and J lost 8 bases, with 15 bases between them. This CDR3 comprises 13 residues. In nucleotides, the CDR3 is TGTGCCTGGGCCAGGGGTAGTTCCGAAAAACTGTTTTTT. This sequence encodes CAWARGSSEKLFF.

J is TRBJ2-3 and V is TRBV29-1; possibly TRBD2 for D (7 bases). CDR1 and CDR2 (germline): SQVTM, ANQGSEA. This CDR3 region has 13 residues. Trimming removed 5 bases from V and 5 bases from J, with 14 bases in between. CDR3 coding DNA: TGCAGCGTTTTGGGGGGGCATCGAGATACGCAGTATTTT. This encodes CSVLGGHRDTQYF.

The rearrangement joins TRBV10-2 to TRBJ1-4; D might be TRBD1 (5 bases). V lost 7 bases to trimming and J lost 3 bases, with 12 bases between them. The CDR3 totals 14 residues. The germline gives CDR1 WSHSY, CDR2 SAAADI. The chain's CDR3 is CASTSGGANEKLFF. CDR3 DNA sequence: TGCGCCAGCACCTCGGGGGGAGCTAATGAAAAACTGTTTTTT.

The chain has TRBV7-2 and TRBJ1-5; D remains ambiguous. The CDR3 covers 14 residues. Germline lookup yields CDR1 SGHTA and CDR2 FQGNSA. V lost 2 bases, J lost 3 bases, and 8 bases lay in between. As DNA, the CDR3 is TGTGCCAGCAGCTTATCCAGTTACAATCAGCCCCAGCATTTT. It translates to CASSLSSYNQPQHF.

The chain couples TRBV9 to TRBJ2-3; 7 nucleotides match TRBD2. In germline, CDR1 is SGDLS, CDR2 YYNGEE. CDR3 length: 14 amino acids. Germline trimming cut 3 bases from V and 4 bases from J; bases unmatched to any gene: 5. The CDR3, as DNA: TGTGCCAGCAGCGCGGGGGGAGGCCCAGATACGCAGTATTTT. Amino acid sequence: CASSAGGGPDTQYF.

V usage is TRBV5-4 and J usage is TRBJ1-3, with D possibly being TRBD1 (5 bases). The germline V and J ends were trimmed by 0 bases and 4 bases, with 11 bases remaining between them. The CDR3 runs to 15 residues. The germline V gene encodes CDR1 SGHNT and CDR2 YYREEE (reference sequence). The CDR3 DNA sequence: TGTGCCAGCAGCTTGGGGGGCGAGGCCGGAAACACCATATATTTT. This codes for CASSLGGEAGNTIYF.

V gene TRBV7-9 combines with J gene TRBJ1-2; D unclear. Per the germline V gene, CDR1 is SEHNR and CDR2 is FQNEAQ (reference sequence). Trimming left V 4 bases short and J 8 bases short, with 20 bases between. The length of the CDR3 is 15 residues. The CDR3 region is CASSSVGRSGGGYTF. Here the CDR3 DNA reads TGTGCCAGCAGCTCCGTCGGACGGAGCGGAGGGGGCTACACCTTC.

The CDR3 DNA is TGCGCCAGCGCCGCGGGCTCTGGAAACACCATATATTTT. Protein sequence: CASAAGSGNTIYF. The chain combines TRBV5-1 with TRBJ1-3; no clear D gene. This CDR3 region has 13 residues. Trimming cost V 7 bases and J 0 bases, with 8 bases left between them. From germline, CDR1 is SGHRS and CDR2 YFSETQ.

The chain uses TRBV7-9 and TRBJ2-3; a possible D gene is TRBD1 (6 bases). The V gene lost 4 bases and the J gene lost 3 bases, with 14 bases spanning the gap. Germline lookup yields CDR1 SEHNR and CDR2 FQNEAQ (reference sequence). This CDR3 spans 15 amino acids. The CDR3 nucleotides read TGTGCCAGCAGCTCAGGGGTCGTGGCAACAGATACGCAGTATTTT. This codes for CASSSGVVATDTQYF. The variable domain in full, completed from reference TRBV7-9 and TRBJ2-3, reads DTGVSQNPRHKITKRGQNVTFRCDPISEHNRLYWYRQTLGQGPEFLTYFQNEAQLEKSRLLSDRFSAERPKGSFSTLEIQRTEQGDSAMYLCASSSGVVATDTQYFGPGTRLTVL.

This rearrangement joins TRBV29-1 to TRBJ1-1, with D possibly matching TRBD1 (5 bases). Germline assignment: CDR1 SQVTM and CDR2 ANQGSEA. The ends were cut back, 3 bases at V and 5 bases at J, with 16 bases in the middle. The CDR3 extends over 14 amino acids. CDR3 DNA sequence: TGCAGCGTTGACTTAGGGGAACCCCTTACTGAAGCTTTCTTT. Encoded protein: CSVDLGEPLTEAFF.

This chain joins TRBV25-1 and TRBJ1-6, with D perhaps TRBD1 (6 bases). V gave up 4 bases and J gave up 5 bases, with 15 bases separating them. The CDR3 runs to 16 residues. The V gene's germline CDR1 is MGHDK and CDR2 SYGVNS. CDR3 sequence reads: CASSALGGIDNSPLHF. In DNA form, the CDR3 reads TGTGCCAGCAGTGCCCTAGGGGGAATCGATAATTCACCCCTCCACTTT.

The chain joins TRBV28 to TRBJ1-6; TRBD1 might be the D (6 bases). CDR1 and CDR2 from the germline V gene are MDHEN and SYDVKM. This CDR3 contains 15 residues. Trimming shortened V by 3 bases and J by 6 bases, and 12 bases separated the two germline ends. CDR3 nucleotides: TGTGCCAGCAGTTTTTATCGCAGGGGTAATTCACCCCTCCACTTT. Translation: CASSFYRRGNSPLHF.